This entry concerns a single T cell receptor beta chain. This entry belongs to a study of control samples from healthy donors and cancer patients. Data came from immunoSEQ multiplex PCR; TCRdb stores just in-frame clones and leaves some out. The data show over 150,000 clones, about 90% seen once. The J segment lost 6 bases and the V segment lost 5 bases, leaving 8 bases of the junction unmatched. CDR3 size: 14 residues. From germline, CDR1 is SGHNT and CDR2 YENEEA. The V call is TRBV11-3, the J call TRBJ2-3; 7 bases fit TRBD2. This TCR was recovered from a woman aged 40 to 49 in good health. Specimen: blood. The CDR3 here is CASSPGLEVDTQYF. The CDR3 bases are TGTGCCAGCAGCCCAGGACTAGAGGTGGATACGCAGTATTTT.